One TCR beta chain is described in this entry. These data come from a study of blood T cell repertoires in COVID-19. Original data processing: Counts of nucleated cells, estimated from reference gene primer amplification, were obtained. TCRdb's copy holds only in-frame clones and misses some; the assay was immunoSEQ multiplex PCR. That table is the source of V, J and clone size, and D and trimming were worked out from the DNA. The profile shows about 300,000 clones, approximately 89% of them singletons. Seattle participants joined during active infection and were tracked over time. The sequenced material came from peripheral blood. This receptor was obtained from a woman aged 25-40 years with COVID-19, enrolled during active disease.

The CDR3 loop is CASSEKGRIRSDTQYF. DNA of the CDR3: TGTGCCAGCAGTGAAAAGGGGCGGATAAGGTCAGATACGCAGTATTTT. The chain recombines TRBV6-1 with TRBJ2-3, with a weak D call TRBD1 (5 bases). Trimming removed 2 bases from V and 4 bases from J, with 16 bases in between. From germline, CDR1 is MNHNS and CDR2 SASEGT. This CDR3 contains 16 residues.